These 9 T cell receptor beta chains share one sample of origin, sequenced in a study of response to subunit inactivated influenza vaccine. TCRdb itself ran the RT-PCR reads through MiXCR, one entry per CDR3 protein. Of 650,000 to 800,000 distinct CDR3 sequences in the sample, approximately 15% are singletons; the top ten hold 5.5% to 8%. The sequenced sample was PBMCs from blood, obtained 14 to 15 days before vaccination. The receptors originated from a man aged 50-59 years who received an inactivated influenza vaccine.

In its sample, this clonotype was seen a few times. The chain joins TRBV10-1 to TRBJ2-5; D gene unclear. The V end was cut by 7 bases, the J end by 1 base, with 7 bases between. Germline assignment: CDR1 WNHNN and CDR2 SYGVQD (reference sequence). This CDR3 region has 12 residues. The CDR3 loop reads CASIDRQETQYF. CDR3 bases: TGCGCCAGCATTGACCGCCAAGAGACCCAGTACTTC.

The chain carries TRBV6-5 and TRBJ2-1; 10 bases match TRBD2. CDR1 is MNHEY and CDR2 is SVGAGI in the germline V gene. With V trimmed by 0 bases and J by 3 bases, 5 bases remained unmatched. There are 17 residues in the CDR3. The CDR3 reads CASSYSRTSGGYNEQFF. CDR3 in DNA: TGTGCCAGCAGTTACTCCCGGACTAGCGGAGGCTACAATGAGCAGTTCTTC.

This clonotype came up a few times. V and J are TRBV6-1 and TRBJ2-1; D call uncertain. This CDR3 spans 15 amino acids. The germline V and J ends were trimmed by 6 bases and 2 bases, with 14 bases remaining between them. Germline CDR1 reads MNHNS; CDR2 reads SASEGT. The CDR3 sequence is CASRGLRAPYNEQFF. DNA of the CDR3: TGTGCCAGCAGAGGCTTAAGGGCACCCTACAATGAGCAGTTCTTC.

This clonotype was recorded a few times. J is TRBJ2-2 and V is TRBV5-5, with D perhaps TRBD1 (5 bases). CDR1 is SGHKS, CDR2 YYEKEE, per germline (reference sequence). The CDR3 is 15 amino acids. Between the trimmed V and J ends, which lost 2 bases and 0 bases, there was a span of 8 bases. The CDR3 DNA reads as TGTGCCAGCAGCTTCAGGGAAGCGAACACCGGGGAGCTGTTTTTT. Residues: CASSFREANTGELFF.

This clonotype showed up just a few times. The chain uses TRBV11-2 and TRBJ2-7; TRBD1 matches 7 bases. The germline CDR1 and CDR2 sequences are SGHAT and FQNNGV. CDR3 length: 15 residues. Trimming removed 2 bases from V and 2 bases from J; junction bases left unmatched: 6. The CDR3 region has the DNA TGTGCCAGCAGCTTATACACCAGGGGGACCTACGAGCAGTACTTC. Protein: CASSLYTRGTYEQYF.

The gene calls are TRBV29-1 and TRBJ1-5, with D maybe TRBD1 (5 bases). There are 15 residues in the CDR3. Between the trimmed V and J ends, which lost 4 bases and 0 bases, there was a span of 13 bases. CDR1 is SQVTM, CDR2 ANQGSEA, per germline. This CDR3 is CSVASGGNSNQPQHF. The CDR3 DNA is TGCAGCGTTGCCTCCGGGGGAAATAGCAATCAGCCCCAGCATTTT.

The V call is TRBV7-2, the J call TRBJ2-5; D gene ambiguous. V was shortened by 5 bases and J by 5 bases, with 12 bases between the two germline ends. This CDR3 spans 13 amino acids. CDR1 and CDR2 (germline): SGHTA, FQGNSA. The DNA of the CDR3 is TGTGCCAGCAGCCCAGACCCGGTGGAGACCCAGTACTTC. Encoded protein: CASSPDPVETQYF.

The CDR3 nucleotides are TGTGCCAGCAGCCCGGGACAGGGGGCACTCTACGAGCAGTACTTC. Its protein product is CASSPGQGALYEQYF. This chain uses TRBV4-2 with TRBJ2-7; TRBD1 matches 12 bases. The V and J ends lost 4 bases and 3 bases, in that order; junction bases with no gene match: 4. The germline V gene has CDR1 LGHNA and CDR2 YNFKEQ. There are 15 residues in the CDR3.

The chain is built from TRBV4-3 and TRBJ2-3, with unresolved D. CDR3 length: 14 amino acids. Germline lookup yields CDR1 LGHNA and CDR2 YSLEER. V lost 2 bases and J 4 bases, leaving 10 bases between the germline ends. The CDR3 sequence is CASSQNSVADTQYF. Here the CDR3 DNA reads TGCGCCAGCAGCCAAAACTCGGTCGCAGATACGCAGTATTTT.